This passage covers 32 T cell receptor beta chains from one sample sequenced in a study of cytomegalovirus exposure and HLA in healthy donors. The repertoire was sequenced with immunoSEQ multiplex PCR; TCRdb's copy has only in-frame clones and lacks some. The repertoire holds roughly 100,000 clones, with approximately 90% as singletons. The sample taken for sequencing was PBMCs. These receptors were collected from a woman under 30 in good health and CMV-seropositive.

The chain links TRBV19 to TRBJ2-3, with TRBD1 matching 7 bases. After removal of 5 bases from V and 3 bases from J, the junction contained 8 bases not matched to a gene. This CDR3 contains 15 residues. CDR1 is LNHDA, CDR2 SQIVND, per germline (reference sequence). CDR3 DNA: TGTGCCAGTAGTGCAACAGGGGCAGGTACAGATACGCAGTATTTT. Its protein is CASSATGAGTDTQYF.

The chain employs TRBV18 and TRBJ1-1; perhaps TRBD1 as D (6 bases). The V end lost 1 base, the J end lost 0 bases, and 12 bases lay between the germline ends. The germline V gene encodes CDR1 KGHSH and CDR2 LQKENI. This CDR3 spans 16 amino acids. The CDR3, as DNA: TGTGCCAGCTCACCACAAAAGACAGGTTTGAACACTGAAGCTTTCTTT. Residues: CASSPQKTGLNTEAFF.

The chain employs TRBV5-1 and TRBJ1-4, with 7 nucleotides matching TRBD1. CDR3 length: 15 amino acids. Germline trimming cut 0 bases from V and 10 bases from J; bases unmatched to any gene: 9. Germline assignment: CDR1 SGHRS and CDR2 YFSETQ. The CDR3 sequence: CASSLARQGIGKLFF. In nucleotides, the CDR3 is TGCGCCAGCAGCTTGGCCCGACAGGGCATAGGAAAACTGTTTTTT.

This clone was counted a single time. V is TRBV6-1 and J is TRBJ2-5; D unclear. CDR3 length equals 13 residues. Germline V gene sequence: CDR1 MNHNS, CDR2 SASEGT. V lost 4 bases to trimming and J lost 4 bases, with 10 bases between them. The CDR3 DNA reads TGTGCCAGCAGTGCCACCCGGAGAGAGACCCAGTACTTC. It yields the protein CASSATRRETQYF.

This clone is classed as medium-sized. The chain recombines TRBV5-1 with TRBJ1-2; a weak D match, TRBD1 (6 bases). This CDR3 has 15 residues. Germline lookup yields CDR1 SGHRS and CDR2 YFSETQ. V gave up 0 bases and J gave up 0 bases, with 9 bases separating them. CDR3: CASSLGQEANYGYTF. The CDR3 DNA sequence: TGCGCCAGCAGCTTGGGACAGGAGGCTAACTATGGCTACACCTTC.

The chain carries TRBV10-2 and TRBJ1-5; D possibly corresponds to TRBD1 (6 bases). This CDR3 comprises 15 residues. The germline CDR1 and CDR2 sequences are WSHSY and SAAADI. V dropped 2 bases and J dropped 10 bases, with 18 bases sitting between them. CDR3 region: CASSERGGIQSPQHF. In DNA form, the CDR3 reads TGCGCCAGCAGTGAGAGGGGGGGAATACAGAGTCCCCAGCATTTT.

The chain couples TRBV14 to TRBJ2-4; 12 bases align to TRBD1. The CDR3 totals 16 residues. Trimming cost V 5 bases and J 2 bases; bases outside gene matches: 4. The germline V gene encodes CDR1 SGHDN and CDR2 FVKESK. CDR3 sequence reads: CASSSGQGASKNIQYF. The DNA for the CDR3 is TGTGCCAGCAGCTCGGGACAGGGGGCATCCAAAAACATTCAGTACTTC.

V usage is TRBV10-1 and J usage is TRBJ1-5; no firm D call. Trimming took off 6 bases at V and 1 base at J, with 7 bases between the two ends. This CDR3 has 13 amino acids. The germline V gene has CDR1 WNHNN and CDR2 SYGVQD (reference sequence). In DNA, the CDR3 is TGCGCCAGCAGCCAGGAAAGCAATCAGCCCCAGCATTTT. Protein: CASSQESNQPQHF.

The genes are TRBV4-1 and TRBJ2-7; 7 bases match TRBD2. Germline V lookup: CDR1 MGHRA, CDR2 YSYEKL. Trimming took 3 bases from V and 4 from J; bases not matched to a gene: 12. This CDR3 has 16 residues. CDR3 DNA sequence: TGCGCCAGCAGCCATAGACGAACCAGGGAGGGGTACGAGCAGTACTTC. Its protein is CASSHRRTREGYEQYF.

This chain uses TRBV6-1 with TRBJ1-1; no definite D call. This CDR3 is built from 12 residues. CDR1 is MNHNS and CDR2 is SASEGT in the germline V gene. V was cut by 2 bases and J by 10 bases, with 11 bases left in between. CDR3 sequence: CASSESGVRAFF. CDR3 in DNA: TGTGCCAGCAGTGAAAGCGGGGTGAGAGCTTTCTTT.

The gene calls are TRBV27 and TRBJ2-3; the match to TRBD1 covers 7 bases. The CDR3 contains 15 residues. CDR1 is MNHEY, CDR2 SMNVEV, per germline (reference sequence). V trimming: 4 bases; J trimming: 1 base; junction bases outside the gene matches: 5. The CDR3 sequence is CASSYADRGTDTQYF. The DNA for the CDR3 is TGTGCCAGCAGTTACGCTGACAGGGGCACAGATACGCAGTATTTT.

The rearrangement joins TRBV13 to TRBJ2-1; TRBD2 aligns across 12 bases. This CDR3 spans 15 amino acids. Trimming at V came to 4 bases and at J to 7 bases, leaving 5 bases not matched to a gene. The germline CDR1 and CDR2 sequences are PRHDT and FYEKMQ (reference sequence). CDR3 nucleotide sequence: TGTGCCAGCAGCTCAGGACTAGCGGGACATAATGAGCAGTTCTTC. Translated: CASSSGLAGHNEQFF.

This clone has only one observation. CDR3 loop: CASSFRLAGKGETQYF. CDR3 in DNA: TGTGCCAGCAGCTTCCGACTAGCGGGAAAGGGAGAGACCCAGTACTTC. V usage is TRBV11-2 and J usage is TRBJ2-5; TRBD2 matches at 11 bases. The CDR3 has 16 amino acids. Germline CDR1 and CDR2: SGHAT and FQNNGV. Trimming removed 3 bases from V and 4 bases from J; junction bases left unmatched: 7.

This clone was seen a handful of times. The genes are TRBV2 and TRBJ1-2; 8 bases fit TRBD1. This CDR3 region has 12 residues. The V and J ends lost 6 bases and 10 bases, in that order; junction bases with no gene match: 7. CDR1 and CDR2 (germline): SNHLY, FYNNEI. The CDR3 here is CASSQGAAFYTF. CDR3 DNA: TGTGCCAGCAGCCAGGGGGCGGCCTTCTACACCTTC.

The rearrangement links TRBV9 to TRBJ2-7; TRBD2 agrees at 9 bases. With 2 bases clipped from V and 3 bases from J, the junction kept 6 bases outside the gene matches. The CDR3 spans 15 residues. Germline V lookup: CDR1 SGDLS, CDR2 YYNGEE. The chain's CDR3 is CASSVGLAGNYEQYF. CDR3 in DNA: TGTGCCAGCAGCGTTGGCCTAGCGGGAAACTACGAGCAGTACTTC.

The V gene is TRBV18, the J gene TRBJ1-2; D unclear. The CDR3 length is 13 residues. V was clipped by 3 bases and J by 8 bases, with 13 bases between them. CDR1 and CDR2 from the germline V gene are KGHSH and LQKENI. The CDR3 DNA is TGTGCCAGCTCACCCAACGCGGAAGCCGGCTACACCTTC. Translation gives CASSPNAEAGYTF.

This sequence joins TRBV18 and TRBJ1-1; 7 bases align to TRBD1. The V segment lost 2 bases and the J segment 0 bases; nucleotides outside the gene matches: 9. Germline V gene lookup returns CDR1 KGHSH and CDR2 LQKENI. This CDR3 has 17 residues. The CDR3 sequence: CASSPNSGTAMNTEAFF. As DNA, the CDR3 is TGTGCCAGCTCACCAAATTCCGGGACAGCAATGAACACTGAAGCTTTCTTT.

The chain carries TRBV9 and TRBJ2-1, with D tentatively TRBD1 (6 bases). This CDR3 contains 16 residues. V was trimmed by 0 bases and J by 9 bases, leaving 19 bases between them. Per germline, CDR1 SGDLS and CDR2 YYNGEE. The CDR3 DNA reads TGTGCCAGCAGCGTAGATGGGACACTTCCAATCCGTGAGCAGTTCTTC. It translates to CASSVDGTLPIREQFF.

The CDR3 loop is CSADRTQSSYEQYF. The CDR3 nucleotides are TGCAGCGCCGACCGGACTCAGAGCTCCTACGAGCAGTACTTC. This rearrangement joins TRBV29-1 to TRBJ2-7, with D perhaps matching TRBD2 (5 bases). The CDR3 has 14 residues. V lost 7 bases and J lost 0, with 16 bases in between. Germline V gene sequence: CDR1 SQVTM, CDR2 ANQGSEA.

The rearrangement uses TRBV28 and TRBJ1-2, with 7 bases aligning to TRBD1. The V segment lost 5 bases and the J segment 6 bases; nucleotides outside the gene matches: 12. Germline assignment: CDR1 MDHEN and CDR2 SYDVKM. The CDR3 loop spans 15 amino acids. CDR3 region: CASSSPGQTLDGYTF. CDR3 DNA: TGTGCCAGCAGTAGCCCGGGACAGACGTTAGATGGCTACACCTTC.

The chain carries TRBV4-1 and TRBJ2-3, with D maybe TRBD2 (5 bases). Deletions cut 4 bases from V and 11 bases from J, with 16 bases between. This CDR3 comprises 13 residues. Germline CDR1 is MGHRA and CDR2 is YSYEKL. The CDR3 region is CASSLLGGGLQYF. CDR3 coding DNA: TGCGCCAGCAGCCTCCTAGGCGGCGGGTTGCAGTATTTT.

V gene TRBV10-3 combines with J gene TRBJ2-7, with TRBD1 matching over 7 bases. Trimming took 11 bases from V and 3 from J; bases not matched to a gene: 10. There are 13 residues in the CDR3. Germline V lookup: CDR1 ENHRY, CDR2 SYGVKD. For the CDR3, the DNA is TGTGCCTTAGGGGGCGATGCTGTCTACGAGCAGTACTTC. Translating it yields CALGGDAVYEQYF.

The genes are TRBV10-3 and TRBJ2-7, with 9 bases aligning to TRBD1. Germline assignment: CDR1 ENHRY and CDR2 SYGVKD. V shed 2 bases, J shed 1 base, and the junction held 6 bases outside the gene matches. This CDR3 comprises 16 residues. For the CDR3, the DNA is TGTGCCATCAGTGAGCCAGGGACAGGGATTTCCTACGAGCAGTACTTC. It is translated as CAISEPGTGISYEQYF.

About this clone itself: A junction boundary mismatches the germline segment, possibly from a read error. This chain connects TRBV7-7 to TRBJ2-7; 7 bases line up with TRBD2. Germline lookup yields CDR1 SSHAT and CDR2 FNYEAQ (reference sequence). This CDR3 comprises 18 residues. The CDR3 DNA follows: TGTGCTAGCAGCCCCAAAGGGCGGGGGTTCCCGCAGCCCTACGAGCAGTACTTC. It yields the protein CASSPKGRGFPQPYEQYF. Using reference TRBV7-7 and TRBJ2-7 for the parts outside the CDR3, the full variable domain is GAGVSQSPRYKVTKRGQDVTLRCDPISSHATLYWYQQALGQGPEFLTYFNYEAQPDKSGLPSDRFSAERPEGSISTLTIQRTEQRDSAMYRCASSPKGRGFPQPYEQYFGPGTRLTVT.

The rearrangement uses TRBV19 and TRBJ2-3; a possible D gene is TRBD1 (7 bases). CDR1 and CDR2 (germline): LNHDA, SQIVND (reference sequence). This CDR3 has 14 amino acids. V lost 5 bases to trimming and J lost 5 bases, with 14 bases between them. CDR3 DNA sequence: TGTGCCAGTAGTCCTAGCCAGGGGGGAGATACGCAGTATTTT. Protein product: CASSPSQGGDTQYF.

This clone was seen once. The rearrangement links TRBV6-1 to TRBJ1-1; TRBD1 aligns across 9 bases. J lost 5 bases, V lost 7 bases, and 5 bases had no gene match. The CDR3 runs to 13 residues. Germline V lookup: CDR1 MNHNS, CDR2 SASEGT. This CDR3 reads CASKPTGGTEAFF. The CDR3 nucleotides are TGTGCCAGCAAGCCGACAGGGGGGACTGAAGCTTTCTTT.

V and J are TRBV5-6 and TRBJ2-7, with D possibly TRBD1 on 5 matching bases. Germline V gene data show CDR1 as SGHDT and CDR2 as YYEEEE. V was clipped by 5 bases and J by 6 bases, with 18 bases between them. The CDR3 consists of 14 residues. CDR3 sequence: CASRRLSKGAEQYF. CDR3 nucleotides: TGTGCCAGCAGACGTCTCTCTAAAGGGGCCGAGCAGTACTTC.

V usage is TRBV10-3 and J usage is TRBJ1-1; a weak D match, TRBD1 (6 bases). V lost 6 bases, J lost 1 base, and 18 bases lay in between. Germline V CDR1 and CDR2: ENHRY, SYGVKD. The CDR3 covers 16 residues. In nucleotides, the CDR3 is TGTGCCATCAGAACGACAGGTGAAAGGCAGAACACTGAAGCTTTCTTT. Residues: CAIRTTGERQNTEAFF.

The V call is TRBV5-5, the J call TRBJ2-7; D remains ambiguous. From germline, CDR1 is SGHKS and CDR2 YYEKEE (reference sequence). V lost 0 bases to trimming and J lost 2 bases, with 6 bases between them. The CDR3 runs 13 residues. CDR3 coding DNA: TGTGCCAGCAGCTTGGGCAGGCCCTACGAGCAGTACTTC. Protein sequence: CASSLGRPYEQYF.

CDR3: CASSEQGKSNQPQHF. CDR3 DNA sequence: TGTGCCAGCAGTGAACAGGGTAAGAGCAATCAGCCCCAGCATTTT. This chain uses TRBV6-1 with TRBJ1-5, with D maybe TRBD1 (5 bases). This CDR3 spans 15 amino acids. Trimming shortened V by 2 bases and J by 1 base, and 9 bases separated the two germline ends. Germline V gene sequence: CDR1 MNHNS, CDR2 SASEGT.

V and J are TRBV5-1 and TRBJ1-1, with 8 bases that match TRBD1. The CDR3 consists of 16 residues. Germline V CDR1 and CDR2: SGHRS, YFSETQ. The ends lost 2 bases at V and 0 bases at J; junction bases unmatched: 6. CDR3 sequence: CASSFSTGVMNTEAFF. Here the CDR3 DNA reads TGCGCCAGCAGCTTTTCGACAGGGGTGATGAACACTGAAGCTTTCTTT.

The chain couples TRBV6-1 to TRBJ2-1, with 7 bases identical to TRBD2. The V gene's germline CDR1 is MNHNS and CDR2 SASEGT. This CDR3 is 15 amino acids long. Trimming at V came to 5 bases and at J to 9 bases, leaving 13 bases not matched to a gene. CDR3 loop: CASSMLGGDHSEQFF. The CDR3 region has the DNA TGTGCCAGCAGTATGTTGGGGGGGGATCACAGTGAGCAGTTCTTC.